The rows below give T cell receptor beta chains drawn from one sample of a study of cytomegalovirus exposure and HLA in healthy donors. Data came from immunoSEQ multiplex PCR; TCRdb stores just in-frame clones and leaves some out. The table records more than 130,000 clones, 73% of them present only once. Sequences were obtained from PBMCs. Receptors were obtained from a human donor in good health. Each CDR3 is given with its conserved first and last residue. A D gene is named only where the DNA matches it firmly. Size is stated for part of the rows, as once, few or many counts, or as a class when the clone is expanded.

CDR3 protein	CDR3 DNA	clone size	D gene	V gene	J gene
CASSLESGTYNEQFF	TGCGCCAGCAGCTTGGAGAGCGGGACCTACAATGAGCAGTTCTTC	-	TRBD2	TRBV5-1	TRBJ2-1
CASTEGHGELFF	TGTGCCAGCACCGAGGGCCACGGGGAGCTGTTTTTT	-	-	TRBV6-5	TRBJ2-2
CASSPIQGSAYNEQFF	TGTGCCAGCAGCCCGATACAGGGGTCGGCCTACAATGAGCAGTTCTTC	-	TRBD1	TRBV11-2	TRBJ2-1
CASRLDVNSPLHF	TGTGCCAGCAGACTAGACGTGAATTCACCCCTCCACTTT	-	-	TRBV7-2	TRBJ1-6
CASRTRGRSEAFF	TGTGCCAGCAGGACCAGGGGGCGGAGTGAAGCTTTCTTT	-	TRBD1	TRBV6-6	TRBJ1-1
CASSVGEGTPTYEQYF	TGTGCCAGCAGCGTGGGGGAGGGGACACCTACCTACGAGCAGTACTTC	-	-	TRBV9	TRBJ2-7
CASSLAWTGGGNTEAFF	TGCGCCAGCAGCTTGGCATGGACAGGGGGCGGAAACACTGAAGCTTTCTTT	-	TRBD1	TRBV5-1	TRBJ1-1
CASSTRGGQRFSTDTQYF	TGTGCCAGCAGTACTCGGGGGGGCCAACGATTTTCGACAGATACGCAGTATTTT	once	TRBD2	TRBV2	TRBJ2-3
CASSIGTGGGYGYTF	TGCGCCAGCAGCATCGGGACAGGGGGAGGCTATGGCTACACCTTC	-	TRBD1	TRBV5-1	TRBJ1-2
CASSQRLAGGLNEQFF	TGCGCCAGCAGCCAAAGATTAGCGGGGGGGCTCAATGAGCAGTTCTTC	-	TRBD2	TRBV4-1	TRBJ2-1
CASSLVGEGQPQHF	TGTGCCAGCAGCTTAGTAGGAGAAGGTCAGCCCCAGCATTTT	-	-	TRBV7-9	TRBJ1-5
CAWDRGTGSDTQYF	TGTGCCTGGGACCGTGGGACAGGTTCCGATACGCAGTATTTT	-	TRBD1	TRBV30	TRBJ2-3
CATSRDLAKLRDRALDEQFF	TGTGCCACCAGCAGAGATTTGGCGAAACTCCGGGACAGGGCCTTGGATGAGCAGTTCTTC	-	TRBD1	TRBV15	TRBJ2-1
CASSELGQGVPF	TGTGCCAGCAGTGAATTAGGACAGGGGGTGCCTTTT	-	TRBD1	TRBV6-1	TRBJ1-3
CASSPSETQYF	TGTGCCAGCTCACCAAGCGAGACCCAGTACTTC	-	-	TRBV18	TRBJ2-5
CASSQSHRGEQYF	TGCGCCAGCAGCCAATCCCACAGGGGCGAGCAGTACTTC	-	TRBD1	TRBV4-1	TRBJ2-7
CASSQGGGYGYTF	TGTGCCAGCAGCCAAGGCGGGGGCTATGGCTACACCTTC	-	-	TRBV14	TRBJ1-2
CSARHYEQFF	TGCAGTGCTAGACACTATGAGCAGTTCTTC	-	-	TRBV20-1	TRBJ2-1
CASQGGYERFF	TGTGCCAGCCAAGGGGGATATGAGCGGTTCTTC	-	-	TRBV7-2	TRBJ2-1
CASSLEASPDEQYF	TGTGCCAGCAGCTTAGAGGCTAGCCCGGACGAGCAGTACTTC	-	-	TRBV11-2	TRBJ2-7
CASTGQPNTYNEQFF	TGCGCCAGCACCGGACAGCCAAATACCTACAATGAGCAGTTCTTC	-	-	TRBV5-1	TRBJ2-1
CASSSPPTGNEKLFF	TGTGCCAGCAGTTCGCCCCCGACAGGAAATGAAAAACTGTTTTTT	-	-	TRBV28	TRBJ1-4
CASSEGAGEQYF	TGCGCCAGCAGTGAGGGGGCTGGCGAGCAGTACTTC	-	-	TRBV10-1	TRBJ2-7
CASSSPPGWVYNEQFF	TGTGCCAGCAGTTCACCCCCAGGCTGGGTATACAATGAGCAGTTCTTC	-	-	TRBV6-6	TRBJ2-1
CASSSNGGTGFYEQYF	TGTGCCAGCAGCTCTAACGGTGGGACAGGGTTCTACGAGCAGTACTTC	-	TRBD1	TRBV7-8	TRBJ2-7
CASTAERVTDTQYF	TGTGCCAGCACCGCCGAGCGGGTTACAGATACGCAGTATTTT	few	-	TRBV11-2	TRBJ2-3
CASSFPGTATYEQYF	TGTGCCAGCAGCTTTCCCGGGACAGCTACCTACGAGCAGTACTTC	-	TRBD1	TRBV11-2	TRBJ2-7
CASNRIGEQFF	TGTGCCAGCAATAGAATCGGTGAGCAGTTCTTC	-	-	TRBV6-5	TRBJ2-1
CASSVGLVTGELFF	TGTGCCAGCAGCGTAGGTCTAGTTACCGGGGAGCTGTTTTTT	-	-	TRBV9	TRBJ2-2
CASGSDSYNSPLHF	TGTGCCAGCGGGTCGGACAGCTACAATTCACCCCTCCACTTT	-	-	TRBV27	TRBJ1-6
CASSLFWTSGEQYF	TGCGCCAGCAGCTTGTTCTGGACTAGCGGCGAGCAGTACTTC	few	TRBD2	TRBV5-1	TRBJ2-7
CASSPRLAGSPQETQYF	TGTGCCAGCAGCCCTAGACTAGCGGGAAGTCCACAAGAGACCCAGTACTTC	-	TRBD2	TRBV11-2	TRBJ2-5
CASSLGLAGNTGELFF	TGCGCCAGCAGCTTGGGGCTAGCGGGAAATACCGGGGAGCTGTTTTTT	-	TRBD2	TRBV5-1	TRBJ2-2
CASSLMKPGLGNSYEQYF	TGTGCCAGCTCACTAATGAAACCGGGACTAGGGAACTCCTACGAGCAGTACTTC	-	TRBD2	TRBV18	TRBJ2-7
CASSQADLSDTQYF	TGTGCCAGCAGCCAAGCCGACTTGTCAGATACGCAGTATTTT	-	-	TRBV4-2	TRBJ2-3
CASSQGEYNEQFF	TGTGCCAGCTCACAGGGGGAGTACAATGAGCAGTTCTTC	-	-	TRBV18	TRBJ2-1
CASSLARGAGTDTQYF	TGCGCCAGCAGCTTGGCCAGGGGCGCCGGCACAGATACGCAGTATTTT	-	-	TRBV5-1	TRBJ2-3
CASSKIAGSSYEQYF	TGTGCCAGCAGCAAAATAGCGGGATCCTCCTACGAGCAGTACTTC	-	-	TRBV21-1	TRBJ2-7
CASSQRMGNTEAFF	TGCGCCAGCAGCCAGAGGATGGGGAACACTGAAGCTTTCTTT	-	-	TRBV4-1	TRBJ1-1
CASSYESRGKETQYF	TGTGCCAGCAGTTACGAGTCCCGGGGGAAAGAGACCCAGTACTTC	-	-	TRBV6-5	TRBJ2-5
CASSIAGSSTDTQYF	TGTGCCAGCAGCATAGCGGGGTCAAGCACAGATACGCAGTATTTT	-	TRBD2	TRBV5-4	TRBJ2-3
CASRPFGSSDTQYF	TGTGCCAGTAGACCATTCGGGAGTTCAGATACGCAGTATTTT	-	-	TRBV19	TRBJ2-3
CASSLGLNTGELFF	TGTGCCAGCAGCTTAGGACTAAACACCGGGGAGCTGTTTTTT	-	-	TRBV7-2	TRBJ2-2
CASSIGENQPQHF	TGTGCCAGTAGTATAGGAGAAAATCAGCCCCAGCATTTT	once	-	TRBV19	TRBJ1-5
CASSRERSSYEQYF	TGTGCCAGCAGCCGAGAGAGAAGCTCCTACGAGCAGTACTTC	few	-	TRBV4-2	TRBJ2-7
CASSQTGVFPGELFF	TGTGCCAGCAGCCAGACAGGGGTATTCCCCGGGGAGCTGTTTTTT	-	TRBD1	TRBV7-9	TRBJ2-2
CASSFVSYEQYF	TGTGCCAGCAGTTTCGTCTCCTACGAGCAGTACTTC	few	-	TRBV28	TRBJ2-7
CASSESSGGLSYEQYF	TGTGCCAGCAGTGAATCTAGCGGGGGTCTCTCCTACGAGCAGTACTTC	-	TRBD2	TRBV28	TRBJ2-7
CASTVSAGTGMGGYTF	TGTGCCAGTACAGTTTCTGCCGGGACAGGGATGGGTGGCTACACCTTC	few	TRBD1	TRBV19	TRBJ1-2
CASRKSGGHGYTF	TGTGCCAGCCGGAAGTCCGGGGGGCATGGCTACACCTTC	-	-	TRBV28	TRBJ1-2
CASSLSVWQSYEQYF	TGTGCCAGTAGTTTAAGCGTTTGGCAGTCCTACGAGCAGTACTTC	-	-	TRBV19	TRBJ2-7
CASSLSPWDRGQNGYTF	TGTGCCAGCAGTTTATCGCCCTGGGACAGGGGTCAAAATGGCTACACCTTC	few	TRBD1	TRBV27	TRBJ1-2